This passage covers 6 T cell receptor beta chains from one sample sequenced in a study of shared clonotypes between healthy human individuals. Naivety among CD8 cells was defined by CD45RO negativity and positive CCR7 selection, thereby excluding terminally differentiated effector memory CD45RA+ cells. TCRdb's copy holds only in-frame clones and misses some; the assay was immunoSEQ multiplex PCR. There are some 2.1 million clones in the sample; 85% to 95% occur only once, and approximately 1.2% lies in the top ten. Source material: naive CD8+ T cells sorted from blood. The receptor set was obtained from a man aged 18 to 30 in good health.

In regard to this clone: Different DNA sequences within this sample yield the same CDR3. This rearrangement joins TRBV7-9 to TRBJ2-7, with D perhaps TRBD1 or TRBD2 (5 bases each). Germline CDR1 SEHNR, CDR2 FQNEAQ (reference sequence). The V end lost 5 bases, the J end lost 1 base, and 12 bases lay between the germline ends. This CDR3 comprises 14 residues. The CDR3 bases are TGTGCCAGCAGCCTCCCTGGGGGTTCCTACGAGCAGTACTTC. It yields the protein CASSLPGGSYEQYF.

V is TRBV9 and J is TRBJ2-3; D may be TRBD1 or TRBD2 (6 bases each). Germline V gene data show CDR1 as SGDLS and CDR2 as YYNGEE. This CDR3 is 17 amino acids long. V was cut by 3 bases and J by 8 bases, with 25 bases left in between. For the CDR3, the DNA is TGTGCCAGCAGCGCGGAGGGGTTGACAGGACCCCTTGGTACGCAGTATTTT. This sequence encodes CASSAEGLTGPLGTQYF.

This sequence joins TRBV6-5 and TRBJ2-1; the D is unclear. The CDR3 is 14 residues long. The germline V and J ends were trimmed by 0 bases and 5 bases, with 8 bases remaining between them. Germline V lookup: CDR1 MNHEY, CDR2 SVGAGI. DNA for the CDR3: TGTGCCAGCAGTTACTCGATGGGTCACAATGAGCAGTTCTTC. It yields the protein CASSYSMGHNEQFF.

CDR3 sequence reads: CATSPPRWSGTGELFF. The CDR3 DNA reads as TGTGCCACCAGCCCCCCTCGGTGGTCAGGCACCGGGGAGCTGTTTTTT. The rearrangement links TRBV15 to TRBJ2-2; D is undetermined. Trimming shortened V by 5 bases and J by 4 bases, and 17 bases separated the two germline ends. There are 16 residues in the CDR3. CDR1 and CDR2 from the germline V gene are LNHNV and YYDKDF (reference sequence).

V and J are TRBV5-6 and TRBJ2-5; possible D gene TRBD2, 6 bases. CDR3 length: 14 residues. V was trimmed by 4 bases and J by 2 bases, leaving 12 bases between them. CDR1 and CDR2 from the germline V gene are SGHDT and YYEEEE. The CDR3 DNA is TGTGCCAGCAGCCCTCCTAGCGAACAAGAGACCCAGTACTTC. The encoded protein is CASSPPSEQETQYF.

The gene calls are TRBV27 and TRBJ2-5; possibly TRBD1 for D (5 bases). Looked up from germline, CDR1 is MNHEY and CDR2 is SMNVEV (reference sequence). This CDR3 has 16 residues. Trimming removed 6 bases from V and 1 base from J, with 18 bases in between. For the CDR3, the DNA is TGTGCCAGCAGCCCCTTGGGGCAGGCGACCCAAGAGACCCAGTACTTC. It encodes CASSPLGQATQETQYF.